The TCR beta chain described here comes from a study of T cell changes during pregnancy in multiple sclerosis (dated by TCRdb to between 2019 and 2020). Concerning the study at large: In women with multiple sclerosis, the researchers looked at how the T cell repertoire shifted as pregnancy progressed.

Of note for this clone: What antigen it recognizes has not been identified. Within one base of it there is no much larger clone, and no base qualities were kept.

The germline V gene (reference sequence) yields LNHDA for CDR1 and SQIVND for CDR2. The CDR3 goes from the cysteine to the phenylalanine over 14 residues. The kept DNA is CDR3 alone, 42 bases in frame from the first base. From V the trimming removes 0 bases and from J it removes 6 bases, while the gene matches leave 4 bases of the junction unaccounted for. Library method: the immunoSEQ multiplex PCR assay. Here the immuneACCESS table is served through TCRdb, limited to in-frame sequences with V and J called. Missing clones are a known gap in these copies; in checked studies unresolved V genes cover under half, and the rest lacks a known reason. This sample is represented by around 69,000 clones; roughly nine tenths of them were singletons. The ten top clones hold approximately 5.3% of the sample.

Sequences were derived from CD8+ T cells from peripheral blood mononuclear cells, sampled before pregnancy. The sequence is built from TRBV19 and TRBJ2-7; 8 nucleotides in the junction match TRBD1. The source of this sequence is a female donor with multiple sclerosis, enrolled in a pregnancy study. The nucleotides are TGTGCCAGTAGTATAGATCAGGGGGCTATCGAGCAGTACTTC. Its protein product is CASSIDQGAIEQYF.